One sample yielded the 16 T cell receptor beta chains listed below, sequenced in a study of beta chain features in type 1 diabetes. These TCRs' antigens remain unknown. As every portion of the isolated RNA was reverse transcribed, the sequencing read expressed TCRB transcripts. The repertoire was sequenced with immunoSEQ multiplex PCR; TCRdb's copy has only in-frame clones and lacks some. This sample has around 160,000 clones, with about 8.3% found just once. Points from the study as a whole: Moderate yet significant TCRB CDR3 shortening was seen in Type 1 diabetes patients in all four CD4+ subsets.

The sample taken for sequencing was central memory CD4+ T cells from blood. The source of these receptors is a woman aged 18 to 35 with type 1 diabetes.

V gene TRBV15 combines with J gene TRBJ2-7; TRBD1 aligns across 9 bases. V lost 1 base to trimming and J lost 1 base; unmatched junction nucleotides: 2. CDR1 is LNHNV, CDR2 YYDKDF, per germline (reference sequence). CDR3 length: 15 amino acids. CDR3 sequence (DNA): TGTGCCACCAGCAGAGCCGGGACAGGGTCCTACGAGCAGTACTTC. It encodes CATSRAGTGSYEQYF.

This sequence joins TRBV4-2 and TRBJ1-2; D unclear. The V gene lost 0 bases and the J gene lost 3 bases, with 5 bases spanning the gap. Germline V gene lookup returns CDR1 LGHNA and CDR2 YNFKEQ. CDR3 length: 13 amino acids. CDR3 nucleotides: TGTGCCAGCAGCCAAGATCCAGACTATGGCTACACCTTC. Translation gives CASSQDPDYGYTF.

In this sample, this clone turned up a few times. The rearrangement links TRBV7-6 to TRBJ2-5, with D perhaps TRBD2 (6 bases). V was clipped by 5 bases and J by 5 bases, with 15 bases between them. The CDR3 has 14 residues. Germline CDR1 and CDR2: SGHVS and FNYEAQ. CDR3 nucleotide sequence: TGTGCCAGCAGCCCCAGGGAGGTGTGGGAGACCCAGTACTTC. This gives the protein CASSPREVWETQYF.

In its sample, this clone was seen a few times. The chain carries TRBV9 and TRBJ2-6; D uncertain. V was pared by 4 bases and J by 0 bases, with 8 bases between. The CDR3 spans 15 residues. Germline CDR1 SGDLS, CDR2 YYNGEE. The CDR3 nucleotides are TGTGCCAGCAGCCTATTCAACTCTGGGGCCAACGTCCTGACTTTC. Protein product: CASSLFNSGANVLTF.

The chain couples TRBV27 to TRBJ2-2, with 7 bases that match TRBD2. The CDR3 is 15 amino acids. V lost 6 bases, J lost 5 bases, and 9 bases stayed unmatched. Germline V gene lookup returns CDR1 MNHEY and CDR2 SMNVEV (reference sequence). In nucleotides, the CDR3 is TGTGCCAGCAGCCGGGGGGACTTCGGTACCGGGGAGCTGTTTTTT. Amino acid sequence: CASSRGDFGTGELFF.

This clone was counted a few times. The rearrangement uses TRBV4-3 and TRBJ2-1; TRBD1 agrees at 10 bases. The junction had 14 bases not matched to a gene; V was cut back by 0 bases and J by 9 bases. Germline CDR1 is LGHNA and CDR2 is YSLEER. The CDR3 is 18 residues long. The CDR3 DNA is TGCGCCAGCAGCCAAGATGGGACAGGGGACGTGGAACGAGTTGAGCAGTTCTTC. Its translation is CASSQDGTGDVERVEQFF.

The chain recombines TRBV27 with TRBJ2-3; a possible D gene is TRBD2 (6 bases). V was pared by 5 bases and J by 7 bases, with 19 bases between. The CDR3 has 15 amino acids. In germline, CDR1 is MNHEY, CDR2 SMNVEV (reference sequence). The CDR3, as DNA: TGTGCCAGCAGTACTCTACTAGCACTCGGGAATACGCAGTATTTT. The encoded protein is CASSTLLALGNTQYF.

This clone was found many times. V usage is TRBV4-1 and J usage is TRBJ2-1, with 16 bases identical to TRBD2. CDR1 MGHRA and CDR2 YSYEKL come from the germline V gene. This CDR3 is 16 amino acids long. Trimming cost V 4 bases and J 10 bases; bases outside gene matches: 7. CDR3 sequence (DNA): TGCGCCAGCAGCCCACTACCGGGACTAGCGGGAGGGGAGCAGTTCTTC. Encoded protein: CASSPLPGLAGGEQFF.

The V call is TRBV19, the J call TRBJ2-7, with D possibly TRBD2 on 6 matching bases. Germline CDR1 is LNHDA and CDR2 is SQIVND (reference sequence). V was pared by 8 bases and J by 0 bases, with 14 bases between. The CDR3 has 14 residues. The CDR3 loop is CASAPGRPSYEQYF. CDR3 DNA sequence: TGTGCCAGTGCTCCAGGGAGGCCCTCCTACGAGCAGTACTTC.

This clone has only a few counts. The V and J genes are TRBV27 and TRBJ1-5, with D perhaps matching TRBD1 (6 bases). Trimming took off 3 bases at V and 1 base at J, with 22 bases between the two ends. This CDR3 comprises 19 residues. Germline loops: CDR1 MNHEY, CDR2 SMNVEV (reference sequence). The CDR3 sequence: CASSLYSSWGLGSNQPQHF. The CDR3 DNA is TGTGCCAGCAGTTTGTACTCCAGTTGGGGGCTGGGGAGCAATCAGCCCCAGCATTTT.

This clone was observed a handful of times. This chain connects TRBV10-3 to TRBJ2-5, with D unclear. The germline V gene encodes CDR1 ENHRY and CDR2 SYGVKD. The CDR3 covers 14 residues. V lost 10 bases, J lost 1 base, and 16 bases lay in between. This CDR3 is CASYDGVSQETQYF. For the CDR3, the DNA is TGTGCCAGCTACGACGGAGTAAGCCAAGAGACCCAGTACTTC.

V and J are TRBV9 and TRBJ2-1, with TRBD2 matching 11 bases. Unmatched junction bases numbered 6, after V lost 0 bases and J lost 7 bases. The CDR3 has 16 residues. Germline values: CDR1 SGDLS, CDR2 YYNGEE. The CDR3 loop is CASSVALAGVGNEQFF. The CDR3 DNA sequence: TGTGCCAGCAGCGTAGCACTAGCGGGAGTCGGGAATGAGCAGTTCTTC.

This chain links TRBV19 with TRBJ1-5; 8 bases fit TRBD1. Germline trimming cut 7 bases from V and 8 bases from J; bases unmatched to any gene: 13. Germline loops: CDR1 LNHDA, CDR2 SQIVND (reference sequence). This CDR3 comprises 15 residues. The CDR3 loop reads CASIKDRDLTEPQHF. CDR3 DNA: TGTGCCAGTATCAAGGACAGGGACCTTACGGAGCCCCAGCATTTT.

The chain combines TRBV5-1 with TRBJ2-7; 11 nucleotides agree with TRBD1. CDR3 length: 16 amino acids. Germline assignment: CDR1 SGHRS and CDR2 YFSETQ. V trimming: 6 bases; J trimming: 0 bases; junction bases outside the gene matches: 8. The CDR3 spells CASTETGTGGSYEQYF. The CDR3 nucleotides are TGCGCCAGCACCGAAACCGGGACAGGGGGCTCCTACGAGCAGTACTTC. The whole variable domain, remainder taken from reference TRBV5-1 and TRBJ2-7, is KAGVTQTPRYLIKTRGQQVTLSCSPISGHRSVSWYQQTPGQGLQFLFEYFSETQRNKGNFPGRFSGRQFSNSRSEMNVSTLELGDSALYLCASTETGTGGSYEQYFGPGTRLTVT.

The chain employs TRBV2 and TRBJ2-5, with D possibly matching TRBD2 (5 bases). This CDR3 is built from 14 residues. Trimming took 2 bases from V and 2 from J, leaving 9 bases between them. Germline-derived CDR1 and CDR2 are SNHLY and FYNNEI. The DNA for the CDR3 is TGTGCCAGCAGTGAACTCCGGGGACAAGAGACCCAGTACTTC. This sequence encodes CASSELRGQETQYF.

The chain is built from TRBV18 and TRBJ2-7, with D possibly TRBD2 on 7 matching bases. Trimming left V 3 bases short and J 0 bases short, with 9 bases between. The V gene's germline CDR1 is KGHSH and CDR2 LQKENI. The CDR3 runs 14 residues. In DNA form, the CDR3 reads TGTGCCAGCTCACCTCGGGGGGCCTCCTACGAGCAGTACTTC. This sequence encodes CASSPRGASYEQYF.